The rows below give T cell receptor beta chains drawn from one sample of a study of blood T cell repertoires in COVID-19. The method was immunoSEQ multiplex PCR; TCRdb's version includes in-frame clones alone and lacks a portion of them. The sample carries about 52,000 clones, 90% recorded once. Sequencing was performed on peripheral blood. These receptors were collected from a human donor in a cohort sampled during active COVID-19. Each CDR3 is given with its conserved first and last residue. The D gene is left open where the match is weak. Clone size is not always given. Where it is, it says once, few, many or a class for expanded clones.

j_gene	d_gene	abundance	v_gene	CDR3aa	CDR3nt
TRBJ1-4	-	-	TRBV5-6	CASSLVGITNEKLFF	TGTGCCAGCAGCTTGGTCGGGATAACTAATGAAAAACTGTTTTTT
TRBJ2-5	-	-	TRBV28	CASRRDTQETQYF	TGTGCCAGCAGACGGGACACCCAAGAGACCCAGTACTTC
TRBJ2-7	-	once	TRBV28	CASSSIRHHKYEQYF	TGTGCCAGCAGTTCAATCCGACACCACAAGTACGAGCAGTACTTC
TRBJ2-7	TRBD2	once	TRBV3-1/TRBV3-2	CASSLLAGGPYEQYF	TGTGCCAGCAGCCTTCTAGCGGGAGGGCCCTACGAGCAGTACTTC
TRBJ2-3	TRBD2	-	TRBV11-2	CASSAERRGGSDTQYF	TGTGCCAGCAGCGCCGAGAGGCGGGGGGGGTCAGATACGCAGTATTTT
TRBJ2-3	TRBD1	-	TRBV6-4	CASSVDRVTDTQYF	TGTGCCAGCTCCGTCGACAGGGTAACCGATACGCAGTATTTT
TRBJ2-2	TRBD2	-	TRBV18	CASSRRLAGSTGELFF	TGTGCCAGCTCACGACGACTAGCGGGGTCCACCGGGGAGCTGTTTTTT
TRBJ2-5	-	-	TRBV11-2	CASSLVIETQYF	TGTGCCAGCAGCTTAGTTATTGAGACCCAGTACTTC
TRBJ2-7	TRBD1	-	TRBV5-1	CASSPIRDRAYEQYF	TGCGCCAGCAGTCCTATCCGGGACAGAGCCTACGAGCAGTACTTC
TRBJ2-3	TRBD2	-	TRBV28	CASSPSPGLGTSTDTQYF	TGTGCCAGCAGTCCATCCCCGGGACTAGGAACTAGCACAGATACGCAGTATTTT
TRBJ2-3	TRBD2	-	TRBV3-1/TRBV3-2	CASRRLAGGPSTDTQYF	TGTGCCAGCAGGAGACTAGCGGGGGGACCTTCCACAGATACGCAGTATTTT
TRBJ2-1	TRBD2	few	TRBV30	CAWSLAGGMVQFF	TGTGCCTGGAGTCTAGCGGGGGGGATGGTGCAGTTCTTC
TRBJ2-5	-	-	TRBV27	CASTPVPEGTQYF	TGTGCCAGCACTCCTGTTCCGGAGGGGACCCAGTACTTC
TRBJ2-2	-	-	TRBV9	CASSGGINTGELFF	TGTGCCAGCAGCGGAGGGATTAACACCGGGGAGCTGTTTTTT
TRBJ1-5	-	few	TRBV30	CAWSVQGNQPQHF	TGTGCCTGGAGTGTACAGGGCAATCAGCCCCAGCATTTT
TRBJ2-5	TRBD1	-	TRBV28	CASSPLGTEETQYF	TGTGCCAGCAGCCCGCTCGGGACAGAAGAGACCCAGTACTTC
TRBJ2-1	TRBD2	once	TRBV14	CASSQDLPVAGKDEQFF	TGTGCCAGCAGCCAAGATCTCCCGGTAGCGGGAAAGGATGAGCAGTTCTTC
TRBJ2-1	TRBD2	-	TRBV9	CASSFLGGRGSYNEQFF	TGTGCCAGCAGCTTTCTGGGGGGGAGAGGCTCCTACAATGAGCAGTTCTTC
TRBJ2-1	-	-	TRBV14	CASSLPTLRGEQFF	TGTGCCAGCAGCCTACCGACCCTGCGGGGTGAGCAGTTCTTC
TRBJ2-1	-	-	TRBV9	CASSVGHRSANEQFF	TGTGCCAGCAGCGTAGGACATAGATCGGCCAATGAGCAGTTCTTC
TRBJ1-1	TRBD1	-	TRBV5-8	CASSRNRGTEAFF	TGTGCCAGCAGCCGAAACAGGGGAACTGAAGCTTTCTTT
TRBJ2-1	-	-	TRBV27	CASSFPGTQQFF	TGTGCCAGCAGTTTCCCCGGGACACAGCAGTTCTTC
TRBJ1-2	TRBD1	-	TRBV6-2/TRBV6-3	CASSHGQGDPNYGYTF	TGTGCCAGCAGTCACGGACAGGGCGACCCCAACTATGGCTACACCTTC
TRBJ1-2	-	-	TRBV28	CASSQTGIYLSGYTF	TGTGCCAGCAGCCAAACCGGGATCTATCTGTCCGGCTACACCTTC
TRBJ2-5	-	-	TRBV12-5	CASANPGGETQYF	TGTGCTAGTGCCAATCCGGGTGGGGAGACCCAGTACTTC
TRBJ2-1	TRBD2	-	TRBV5-1	CASSLAAGVTGNEQFF	TGCGCCAGCAGCTTGGCGGCGGGAGTCACTGGCAATGAGCAGTTCTTC
TRBJ1-2	TRBD1	-	TRBV18	CASSPGDSYTNYGYTF	TGTGCCAGCTCACCTGGGGACAGTTATACTAACTATGGCTACACCTTC
TRBJ1-6	TRBD1	-	TRBV7-9	CASSEATGGSNSPLHF	TGTGCCAGCAGCGAAGCGACAGGGGGGTCGAATTCACCCCTCCACTTT
TRBJ1-3	-	-	TRBV14	CASSRAGRRSGNTIYF	TGTGCCAGCAGCCGAGCGGGGAGGAGGTCTGGAAACACCATATATTTT
TRBJ1-1	-	-	TRBV19	CASSIQGLNTEAFF	TGTGCCAGTAGTATCCAGGGTCTGAACACTGAAGCTTTCTTT
TRBJ2-1	-	-	TRBV5-1	CASQAEVYNEQFF	TGCGCCAGCCAAGCGGAAGTTTACAATGAGCAGTTCTTC
TRBJ2-5	TRBD1	-	TRBV4-2	CASSQEITQGETQYF	TGTGCCAGCAGCCAGGAAATAACACAGGGGGAGACCCAGTACTTC